This TCR beta chain derives from a study of graft-versus-host responses after intestinal transplantation. Turning to the study itself: All recipients were transplanted with multivisceral, liver-intestinal, or isolated intestinal grafts.

CDR1 is MDHEN and CDR2 is SYDVKM in the germline V gene. This CDR3 is 13 amino acids long. V lost 2 bases, J lost 5 bases, and 7 bases lay in between. The graft tissue was processed, and this released both intraepithelial and lamina propria lymphocytes. Regarding this clone: Its antigen remains unidentified.

Broader study findings: Patients with graft-donor T cell macrochimerism had high graft-versus-host to host-versus-graft clonal ratios in allografts. Researchers found GvH clones in recipient marrow, and some showed up first in ileum or blood.

The assay was immunoSEQ multiplex PCR, and TCRdb's table has in-frame clones only and misses some. The sample lists under 5,500 clones, 77% seen once, with about 7.2% in the top ten. The sequenced sample was ileum tissue, obtained 9 days after transplant. The chain joins TRBV28 to TRBJ2-1; no clear D. This clonotype was sampled from a human patient who received an intestinal transplant, so some T cells may come from the graft donor. This chain's CDR3 is CASSLPQDNEQFF. The DNA of the CDR3 is TGTGCCAGCAGTTTACCCCAAGACAATGAGCAGTTCTTC.